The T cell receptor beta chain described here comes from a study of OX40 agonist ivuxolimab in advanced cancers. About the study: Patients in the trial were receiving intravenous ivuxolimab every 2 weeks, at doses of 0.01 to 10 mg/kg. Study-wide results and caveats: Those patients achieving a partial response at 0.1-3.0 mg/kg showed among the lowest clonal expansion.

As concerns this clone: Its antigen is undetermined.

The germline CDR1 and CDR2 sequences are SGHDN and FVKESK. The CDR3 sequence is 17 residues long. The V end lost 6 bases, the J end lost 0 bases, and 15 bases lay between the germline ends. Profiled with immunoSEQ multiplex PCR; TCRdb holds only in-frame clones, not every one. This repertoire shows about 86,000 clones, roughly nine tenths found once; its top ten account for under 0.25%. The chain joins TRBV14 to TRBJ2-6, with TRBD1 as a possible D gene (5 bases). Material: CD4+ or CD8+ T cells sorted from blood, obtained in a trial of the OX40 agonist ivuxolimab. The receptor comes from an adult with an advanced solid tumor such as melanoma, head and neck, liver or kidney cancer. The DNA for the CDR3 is TGTGCCAGCAGTCGATACAGGTGGGGCTCTGGGGCCAACGTCCTGACTTTC. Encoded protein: CASSRYRWGSGANVLTF.